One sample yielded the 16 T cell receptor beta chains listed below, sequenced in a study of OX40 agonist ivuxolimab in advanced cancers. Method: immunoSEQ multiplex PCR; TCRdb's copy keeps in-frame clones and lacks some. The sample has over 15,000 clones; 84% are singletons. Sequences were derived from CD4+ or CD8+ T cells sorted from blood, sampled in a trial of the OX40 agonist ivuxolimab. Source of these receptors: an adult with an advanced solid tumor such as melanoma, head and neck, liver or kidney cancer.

This CDR3 is CASSQTGPSGEQYF. In DNA, the CDR3 is TGTGCCAGCAGCCAGACAGGCCCATCAGGCGAGCAGTACTTC. The chain carries TRBV11-2 and TRBJ2-7, with D possibly being TRBD1 (6 bases). Trimming cost V 5 bases and J 6 bases, with 17 bases left between them. The CDR3 covers 14 residues. The germline CDR1 and CDR2 sequences are SGHAT and FQNNGV.

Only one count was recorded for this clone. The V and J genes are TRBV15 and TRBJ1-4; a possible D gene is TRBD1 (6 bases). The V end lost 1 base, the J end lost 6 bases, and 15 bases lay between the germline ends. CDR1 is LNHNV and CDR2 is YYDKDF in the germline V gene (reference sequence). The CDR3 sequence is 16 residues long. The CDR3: CATSRAGAGVDEKLFF. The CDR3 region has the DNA TGTGCCACCAGCAGAGCGGGGGCGGGGGTTGATGAAAAACTGTTTTTT.

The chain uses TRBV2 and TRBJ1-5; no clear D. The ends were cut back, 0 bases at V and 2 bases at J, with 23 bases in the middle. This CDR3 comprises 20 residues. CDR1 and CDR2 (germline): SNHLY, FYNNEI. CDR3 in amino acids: CASSEAEDVSASEGNQPQHF. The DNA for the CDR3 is TGTGCCAGCAGTGAAGCAGAGGATGTCAGCGCATCCGAGGGCAATCAGCCCCAGCATTTT.

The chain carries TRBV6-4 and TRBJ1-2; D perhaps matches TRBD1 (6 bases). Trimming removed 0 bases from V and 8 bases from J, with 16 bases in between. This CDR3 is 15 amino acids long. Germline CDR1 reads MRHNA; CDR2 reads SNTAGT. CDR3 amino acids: CASSDSGSGEGGYTF. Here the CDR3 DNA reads TGTGCCAGCAGTGACTCTGGTTCAGGGGAAGGCGGCTACACCTTC.

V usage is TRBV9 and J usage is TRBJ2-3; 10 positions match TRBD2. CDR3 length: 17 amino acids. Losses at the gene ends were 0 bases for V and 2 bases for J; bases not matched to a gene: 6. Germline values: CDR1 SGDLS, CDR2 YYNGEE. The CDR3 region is CASSVAGGTSVTDTQYF. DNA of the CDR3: TGTGCCAGCAGCGTAGCTGGGGGGACTAGCGTCACAGATACGCAGTATTTT.

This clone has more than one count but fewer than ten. The CDR3 spells CASSLVSGLEQYF. For the CDR3, the DNA is TGTGCCAGCAGCTTAGTGTCAGGGCTCGAGCAGTACTTC. V usage is TRBV7-9 and J usage is TRBJ2-7; D is perhaps TRBD1 (5 bases). V was trimmed by 1 base and J by 6 bases, leaving 10 bases between them. Germline V gene sequence: CDR1 SEHNR, CDR2 FQNEAQ (reference sequence). The CDR3 contains 13 residues.

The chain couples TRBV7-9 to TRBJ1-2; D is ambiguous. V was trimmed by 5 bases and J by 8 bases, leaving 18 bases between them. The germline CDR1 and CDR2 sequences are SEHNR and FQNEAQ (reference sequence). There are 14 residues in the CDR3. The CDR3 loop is CASSPGGPARGYTF. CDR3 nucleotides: TGTGCCAGCAGCCCCGGAGGGCCAGCTCGAGGCTACACCTTC.

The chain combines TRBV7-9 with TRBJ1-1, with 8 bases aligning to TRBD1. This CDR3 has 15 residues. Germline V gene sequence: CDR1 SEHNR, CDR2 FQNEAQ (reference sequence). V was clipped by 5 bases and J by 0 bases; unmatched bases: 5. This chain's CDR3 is CASSRGQGMNTEAFF. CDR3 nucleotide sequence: TGTGCCAGCAGCCGCGGACAGGGCATGAACACTGAAGCTTTCTTT.

The CDR3 coding sequence is TGTGCCAGCAGTTTATTACTAGCGGGGGGGCAAGTTAATGAGCAGTTCTTC. This encodes CASSLLLAGGQVNEQFF. The chain has TRBV27 and TRBJ2-1, with TRBD2 matching over 13 bases. The CDR3 has 17 residues. Trimming removed 1 base from V and 7 bases from J; junction bases left unmatched: 7. In germline, CDR1 is MNHEY, CDR2 SMNVEV (reference sequence).

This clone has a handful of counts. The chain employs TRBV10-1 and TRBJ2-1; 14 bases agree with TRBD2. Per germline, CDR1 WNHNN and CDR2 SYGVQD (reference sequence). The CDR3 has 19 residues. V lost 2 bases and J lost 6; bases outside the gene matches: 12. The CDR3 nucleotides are TGCGCCAGCAGTGAGAATGGACTAGCGGGAGGCGACCAGATCAATGAGCAGTTCTTC. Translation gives CASSENGLAGGDQINEQFF.

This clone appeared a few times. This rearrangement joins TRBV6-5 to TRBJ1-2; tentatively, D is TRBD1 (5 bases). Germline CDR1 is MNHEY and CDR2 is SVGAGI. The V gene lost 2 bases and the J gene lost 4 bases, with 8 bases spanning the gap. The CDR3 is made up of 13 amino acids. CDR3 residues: CASSYAGTYGYTF. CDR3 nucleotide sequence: TGTGCCAGCAGTTACGCCGGGACCTATGGCTACACCTTC.

The CDR3 is CASSVTGGLYNYGYTF. The CDR3 bases are TGTGCCAGCAGCGTGACAGGGGGACTATATAACTATGGCTACACCTTC. The chain joins TRBV27 to TRBJ1-2, with 9 bases matching TRBD1. The CDR3 spans 16 residues. V lost 6 bases to trimming and J lost 1 base; unmatched junction nucleotides: 9. Germline V gives CDR1 MNHEY, CDR2 SMNVEV (reference sequence).

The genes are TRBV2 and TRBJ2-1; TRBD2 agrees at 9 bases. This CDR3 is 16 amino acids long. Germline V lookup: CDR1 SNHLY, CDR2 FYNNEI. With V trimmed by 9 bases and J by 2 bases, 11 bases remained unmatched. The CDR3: CARGAGGPTAYNEQFF. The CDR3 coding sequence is TGTGCCAGGGGTGCGGGGGGGCCTACAGCCTACAATGAGCAGTTCTTC. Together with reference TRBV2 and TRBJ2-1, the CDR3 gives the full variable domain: EPEVTQTPSHQVTQMGQEVILRCVPISNHLYFYWYRQILGQKVEFLVSFYNNEISEKSEIFDDQFSVERPDGSNFTLKIRSTKLEDSAMYFCARGAGGPTAYNEQFFGPGTRLTVL.

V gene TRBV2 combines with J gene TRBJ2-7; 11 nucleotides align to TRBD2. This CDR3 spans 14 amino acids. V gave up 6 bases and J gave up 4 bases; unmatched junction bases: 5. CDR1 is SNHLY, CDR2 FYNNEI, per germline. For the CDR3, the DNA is TGTGCCAGCAGGGGACTAGCGGCCTTATACGAGCAGTACTTC. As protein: CASRGLAALYEQYF.

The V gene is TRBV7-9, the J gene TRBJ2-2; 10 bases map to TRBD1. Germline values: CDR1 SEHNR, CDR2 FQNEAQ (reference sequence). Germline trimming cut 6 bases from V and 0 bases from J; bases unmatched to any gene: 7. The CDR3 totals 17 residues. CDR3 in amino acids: CASSFPGQGPNTGELFF. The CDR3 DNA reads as TGTGCCAGCAGTTTCCCGGGACAGGGGCCGAACACCGGGGAGCTGTTTTTT.

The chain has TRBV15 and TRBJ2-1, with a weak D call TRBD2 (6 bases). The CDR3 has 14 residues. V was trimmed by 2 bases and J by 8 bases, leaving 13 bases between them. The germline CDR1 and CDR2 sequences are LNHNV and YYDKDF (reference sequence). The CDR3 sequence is CATSRTRDFYEQFF. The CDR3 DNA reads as TGTGCCACCAGCAGAACTCGGGACTTCTATGAGCAGTTCTTC.